There are a few counts of the clone carrying this T cell receptor (beta chain). Its antigen is unidentified. This sample is part of a study of T-cell reconstitution after alpha-beta-depleted transplantation in children. Unique molecular identifiers tagged the TCRbeta library. MiXCR, applied by TCRdb to the PCR reads, yields one record per CDR3 protein. Among about 500,000 distinct CDR3 sequences, about an eighth were seen once, and the ten largest hold around 15%. Whole-study results and caveats: Expanded graft clones numbering several hundred reportedly gave rise to alpha-beta T cells about two months after transplant. The high TCRbeta diversity at day 60 in some patients came from surviving recipient T cells and thymic progenitors. Newly made T cells mostly supplied T-cell counts and diversity one year after transplant.

V was shortened by 4 bases and J by 3 bases, with 15 bases between the two germline ends. The CDR3 is 15 residues long. Germline V gene data show CDR1 as LGHDT and CDR2 as YNNKEL (reference sequence). The source of this sequence is a female patient aged 2-10 years who had a stem cell transplant for aplastic anemia, so the T cells may come from the graft donor. This material consisted of PBMCs, mostly from graft donor cells, taken 180 days after TCRalphabeta/CD19-depleted stem cell transplant. J is TRBJ1-2 and V is TRBV3-1; D is possibly TRBD1 (5 bases). CDR3 in DNA: TGTGCCAGCAGCCCCCTTTGGGGGGTCGACTATGGCTACACCTTC. Its translation is CASSPLWGVDYGYTF.